Below, one T cell receptor (beta chain) is given with its context. Its target is unknown. This specimen comes from a study of CD4+ T cells in melanoma. Broader study findings: CD8+ T cell, macrophage and B cell function reportedly correlated with neoantigen-specific CD4+ T cells. In melanoma, neoantigen-specific CD4+ T cells reportedly differed in differentiation state.

Sequencing used immunoSEQ multiplex PCR; TCRdb keeps in-frame clones, though not all of them. The data contain just under 10,000 clones, roughly two thirds of them singletons. The trim removed 5 bases at V and 5 bases at J, leaving 8 bases unmatched. Germline lookup yields CDR1 SGHRS and CDR2 YFSETQ. The CDR3 totals 14 residues. The source material was cells from a culture (not recorded whether cultured in vitro). The chain employs TRBV5-1 and TRBJ2-7, with 9 bases aligning to TRBD1. The TCR sequence derives from a human donor with melanoma. As DNA, the CDR3 is TGCGCCAGCAGTCAGGGACAGGGCGGGAACGAGCAGTACTTC. This translates into CASSQGQGGNEQYF.